The 30 T cell receptor beta chains reported below all come from one sample, sequenced in a study of shared clonotypes between healthy human individuals. Method: immunoSEQ multiplex PCR; TCRdb's copy keeps in-frame clones and lacks some. This sample has about 2.1 million clones; about 93% occur once, and the top ten carry around 1.7%. Cells designated naive CD8 were CD45RO-negative and were positively selected for CCR7, with terminally differentiated effector memory CD45RA+ cells excluded. Material: naive CD8+ T cells from PBMCs. Source of these receptors: a man younger than 35 in good health. Some clones in this sample may be carry-over from other donors' samples.

The chain employs TRBV7-8 and TRBJ2-7; 12 nucleotides match TRBD2. The ends lost 5 bases at V and 0 bases at J; junction bases unmatched: 5. The CDR3 spans 16 residues. Germline CDR1 is SGHVS and CDR2 is FQNEAQ. As DNA, the CDR3 is TGTGCCAGCAGCCAAGGACTAGCGGGAAGCTCCTACGAGCAGTACTTC. Translating gives CASSQGLAGSSYEQYF.

V and J are TRBV4-2 and TRBJ2-5, with TRBD1 matching 10 bases. Trimming at V came to 4 bases and at J to 2 bases, leaving 1 base not matched to a gene. The germline gives CDR1 LGHNA, CDR2 YNFKEQ. This CDR3 has 14 amino acids. In DNA form, the CDR3 reads TGTGCCAGCAGCCCGGACAGGGGGCAAGAGACCCAGTACTTC. Translated: CASSPDRGQETQYF.

The CDR3 here is CASSGGLAGIYEQYF. DNA of the CDR3: TGTGCCAGCAGCGGCGGACTAGCGGGAATCTACGAGCAGTACTTC. V is TRBV7-2 and J is TRBJ2-7, with 12 bases aligning to TRBD2. V was clipped by 5 bases and J by 3 bases; unmatched bases: 5. CDR1 and CDR2 from the germline V gene are SGHTA and FQGNSA. The CDR3 runs to 15 residues.

This clone was picked up a small number of times. The chain is built from TRBV4-1 and TRBJ1-1; D remains unclear. The V gene's germline CDR1 is MGHRA and CDR2 YSYEKL. This CDR3 spans 14 amino acids. Trimming removed 3 bases from V and 2 bases from J, with 10 bases in between. The CDR3 loop is CASSQRGGNTEAFF. For the CDR3, the DNA is TGCGCCAGCAGCCAGCGGGGAGGAAACACTGAAGCTTTCTTT.

The V gene is TRBV7-9, the J gene TRBJ2-1, with TRBD1 as a possible D gene (6 bases). With 5 bases removed from V and 6 bases from J, the gap between germline ends came to 14 bases. Germline loops: CDR1 SEHNR, CDR2 FQNEAQ (reference sequence). The CDR3 extends over 14 amino acids. The CDR3 spells CASSNYGTSNEQFF. As DNA, the CDR3 is TGTGCCAGCAGCAACTACGGGACATCCAATGAGCAGTTCTTC.

The chain is built from TRBV4-2 and TRBJ1-2; possibly TRBD1 for D (6 bases). The CDR3 spans 15 residues. V was clipped by 1 base and J by 6 bases, with 15 bases between them. CDR1 LGHNA and CDR2 YNFKEQ come from the germline V gene. CDR3 in amino acids: CASSQVGQRRDGYTF. As DNA, the CDR3 is TGTGCCAGCAGCCAAGTCGGACAGCGCCGTGATGGCTACACCTTC.

The V and J genes are TRBV28 and TRBJ2-5; TRBD2 might be the D (7 bases). Germline V CDR1 and CDR2: MDHEN, SYDVKM. Trimming removed 3 bases at V and 5 bases at J, with 16 bases between. This CDR3 spans 15 amino acids. The CDR3 region has the DNA TGTGCCAGCAGTTTCCGGCGGGGGCTCGGGGAGACCCAGTACTTC. It is translated as CASSFRRGLGETQYF.

This clone was seen just once. CDR3 protein: CASSSDLLPNEQFF. Written as DNA, the CDR3 is TGTGCCAGCAGCTCAGACTTGCTCCCAAATGAGCAGTTCTTC. The rearrangement links TRBV7-3 to TRBJ2-1, with D hard to call. Germline V gene sequence: CDR1 SGHTA, CDR2 FQGTGA. The CDR3 loop spans 14 amino acids. The germline V and J ends were trimmed by 4 bases and 7 bases, with 14 bases remaining between them.

The chain recombines TRBV9 with TRBJ2-7; TRBD2 is a possible D gene (5 bases). This CDR3 spans 15 amino acids. In germline, CDR1 is SGDLS, CDR2 YYNGEE. With 0 bases removed from V and 1 base from J, the gap between germline ends came to 11 bases. The CDR3 loop is CASSVGVGRSYEQYF. Written as DNA, the CDR3 is TGTGCCAGCAGCGTAGGTGTAGGGAGATCCTACGAGCAGTACTTC.

The count of this clone is one. The J gene is TRBJ2-7, the V gene TRBV4-1; D assignment may be TRBD1 or TRBD2 (5 bases each). The CDR3 is 15 residues long. Per germline, CDR1 MGHRA and CDR2 YSYEKL. Trimming removed 3 bases from V and 6 bases from J, with 18 bases in between. CDR3 DNA: TGCGCCAGCAGCCACGGGGCCACCAGCCTATCCGAGCAGTACTTC. Encoded protein: CASSHGATSLSEQYF.

This clone was detected once. This chain uses TRBV6-5 with TRBJ1-3; D uncertain. Trimming cost V 2 bases and J 2 bases, with 7 bases left between them. Germline CDR1 reads MNHEY; CDR2 reads SVGAGI. The CDR3 is 14 residues long. In DNA form, the CDR3 reads TGTGCCAGCAGTTACGGGGTTGCTGGAAACACCATATATTTT. It specifies CASSYGVAGNTIYF.

The CDR3 spells CASRGERTSGSPYNEQFF. Written as DNA, the CDR3 is TGTGCCAGCAGGGGGGAAAGGACTAGCGGGAGCCCCTACAATGAGCAGTTCTTC. This chain uses TRBV27 with TRBJ2-1; 13 nucleotides match TRBD2. With 6 bases clipped from V and 2 bases from J, the junction kept 10 bases outside the gene matches. Germline assignment: CDR1 MNHEY and CDR2 SMNVEV (reference sequence). The CDR3 covers 18 residues.

V gene TRBV30 combines with J gene TRBJ2-7; 7 positions match TRBD2. After removal of 7 bases from V and 3 bases from J, the junction contained 6 bases not matched to a gene. CDR3 length equals 12 residues. Per germline, CDR1 GTSNPN and CDR2 SVGIG (reference sequence). CDR3 DNA sequence: TGTGCCTCCTTCTCGGGGGGCTACGAGCAGTACTTC. Amino acid sequence: CASFSGGYEQYF.

The J gene is TRBJ2-3, the V gene TRBV9; 9 bases are a match to TRBD2. The CDR3 runs 16 residues. The germline CDR1 and CDR2 sequences are SGDLS and YYNGEE. V shed 1 base and J 5 bases; nucleotides not matched to a gene: 8. The CDR3 DNA sequence: TGTGCCAGCAGCGTACTAGGCGGGAGGGTCGGAGATACGCAGTATTTT. This gives the protein CASSVLGGRVGDTQYF. The full variable domain, rest sourced from reference TRBV9 and TRBJ2-3, is DSGVTQTPKHLITATGQRVTLRCSPRSGDLSVYWYQQSLDQGLQFLIQYYNGEERAKGNILERFSAQQFPDLHSELNLSSLELGDSALYFCASSVLGGRVGDTQYFGPGTRLTVL.

Regarding this clone: Other nucleotide sequences in the sample specify the same CDR3. The chain recombines TRBV5-1 with TRBJ2-7, with 8 bases lining up with TRBD1. In germline, CDR1 is SGHRS, CDR2 YFSETQ. The trim removed 0 bases at V and 6 bases at J, leaving 2 bases unmatched. CDR3 size: 13 residues. CDR3 residues: CASSLGQGIEQYF. The CDR3 coding sequence is TGCGCCAGCAGCTTGGGACAGGGGATCGAGCAGTACTTC.

The V and J genes are TRBV29-1 and TRBJ2-7; D not certain. There are 13 residues in the CDR3. The V end was cut by 4 bases, the J end by 4 bases, with 14 bases between. Germline V gene data show CDR1 as SQVTM and CDR2 as ANQGSEA. The CDR3 DNA reads as TGCAGCGTTGTTGGCGGTAGGCTATACGAGCAGTACTTC. Translated: CSVVGGRLYEQYF.

The V call is TRBV15, the J call TRBJ1-4; a possible D gene is TRBD1 (5 bases). Trimming removed 6 bases at V and 4 bases at J, with 18 bases between. Germline CDR1 and CDR2: LNHNV and YYDKDF (reference sequence). This CDR3 spans 16 amino acids. For the CDR3, the DNA is TGTGCCACCAGGGCCCAGTTCGGGGCTGATAATGAAAAACTGTTTTTT. Its protein is CATRAQFGADNEKLFF.

This sequence joins TRBV27 and TRBJ2-7; D possibly corresponds to TRBD2 (6 bases). This CDR3 spans 16 amino acids. CDR1 MNHEY and CDR2 SMNVEV come from the germline V gene (reference sequence). V dropped 7 bases and J dropped 0 bases, with 19 bases sitting between them. DNA of the CDR3: TGTGCCAGCAAACTCCTTATGGGGGGTCTCTCCTACGAGCAGTACTTC. Its protein is CASKLLMGGLSYEQYF.

The CDR3 coding sequence is TGTGCCAGCAGTTTTCCGCGGGAGGGCCTTGTTTTAGATACGCAGTATTTT. The encoded protein is CASSFPREGLVLDTQYF. J is TRBJ2-3 and V is TRBV28; 9 positions match TRBD2. The V segment lost 3 bases and the J segment 5 bases; nucleotides outside the gene matches: 12. Per germline, CDR1 MDHEN and CDR2 SYDVKM. The CDR3 is 17 amino acids.

This clone was observed a single time. The gene calls are TRBV10-2 and TRBJ1-1; weak D call: TRBD1 (5 bases). V lost 1 base and J 0 bases, leaving 9 bases between the germline ends. The germline gives CDR1 WSHSY, CDR2 SAAADI. The CDR3 loop spans 15 amino acids. CDR3: CASSEFTGMNTEAFF. CDR3 in DNA: TGCGCCAGCAGTGAGTTCACAGGTATGAACACTGAAGCTTTCTTT.

V usage is TRBV13 and J usage is TRBJ1-4, with unresolved D. V gave up 0 bases and J gave up 7 bases, with 6 bases separating them. Germline V CDR1 and CDR2: PRHDT, FYEKMQ (reference sequence). The CDR3 extends over 13 amino acids. CDR3 DNA sequence: TGTGCCAGCAGCTTAGGGGCCGGTGAAAAACTGTTTTTT. This gives the protein CASSLGAGEKLFF.

The rearrangement joins TRBV7-3 to TRBJ1-1; TRBD1 agrees at 12 bases. The ends lost 5 bases at V and 1 base at J; junction bases unmatched: 5. Germline-derived CDR1 and CDR2 are SGHTA and FQGTGA. The CDR3 is 16 residues long. The CDR3 spells CASSLGTGGANTEAFF. The DNA of the CDR3 is TGTGCCAGCAGCCTCGGGACAGGGGGCGCGAACACTGAAGCTTTCTTT.

The chain is built from TRBV5-5 and TRBJ2-7, with 7 bases aligning to TRBD1. Germline CDR1 and CDR2: SGHKS and YYEKEE (reference sequence). The ends lost 0 bases at V and 4 bases at J; junction bases unmatched: 1. The CDR3 extends over 13 amino acids. CDR3 sequence reads: CASSLDRGYEQYF. The CDR3 region has the DNA TGTGCCAGCAGCTTGGACAGGGGTTACGAGCAGTACTTC.

The chain employs TRBV11-2 and TRBJ2-3, with D perhaps matching TRBD2 (6 bases). This CDR3 has 17 amino acids. Germline values: CDR1 SGHAT, CDR2 FQNNGV. V was cut by 2 bases and J by 2 bases, with 17 bases left in between. CDR3 DNA: TGTGCCAGCAGCTTATTTGGGGGAGGACCCCTCACAGATACGCAGTATTTT. Translated: CASSLFGGGPLTDTQYF.

The gene calls are TRBV27 and TRBJ2-2; 7 bases fit TRBD1. V lost 9 bases to trimming and J lost 5 bases; unmatched junction nucleotides: 21. This CDR3 has 18 residues. Germline CDR1 MNHEY, CDR2 SMNVEV (reference sequence). In DNA form, the CDR3 reads TGTGCCAGGGAGCCCCCCTCCTACCCGGACAGGAAGACCGGGGAGCTGTTTTTT. Its translation is CAREPPSYPDRKTGELFF.

The chain combines TRBV25-1 with TRBJ1-2; possibly TRBD1 for D (5 bases). Germline V lookup: CDR1 MGHDK, CDR2 SYGVNS. The CDR3 spans 16 residues. Trimming took 1 base from V and 8 from J, leaving 20 bases between them. Here the CDR3 DNA reads TGTGCCAGCAGTGAATCCCTGGGGCCACCCTTTCTGGGCTACACCTTC. Translating it yields CASSESLGPPFLGYTF.

The gene calls are TRBV5-4 and TRBJ2-5; 10 bases map to TRBD2. Per germline, CDR1 SGHNT and CDR2 YYREEE (reference sequence). V gave up 4 bases and J gave up 2 bases; unmatched junction bases: 8. This CDR3 is built from 16 residues. DNA for the CDR3: TGTGCCAGCAGCCCACCCGGACTAGCGGAGCAAGAGACCCAGTACTTC. Encoded protein: CASSPPGLAEQETQYF.

V and J are TRBV11-2 and TRBJ2-1, with 9 positions matching TRBD2. From germline, CDR1 is SGHAT and CDR2 FQNNGV. V lost 5 bases to trimming and J lost 7 bases; unmatched junction nucleotides: 9. The CDR3 is 15 residues long. The CDR3 DNA sequence: TGTGCCAGCAGCCCCAAAGCGGGAGGTATAAATGAGCAGTTCTTC. The encoded protein is CASSPKAGGINEQFF.

This chain links TRBV27 with TRBJ1-3; D remains ambiguous. V dropped 2 bases and J dropped 1 base, with 3 bases sitting between them. CDR1 is MNHEY and CDR2 is SMNVEV in the germline V gene (reference sequence). CDR3 length: 13 residues. The CDR3 spells CASSLLSGNTIYF. The CDR3 coding sequence is TGTGCCAGCAGTTTACTATCTGGAAACACCATATATTTT.

This rearrangement joins TRBV18 to TRBJ2-1; either TRBD1 or TRBD2 may supply D (5 bases each). Germline V gene lookup returns CDR1 KGHSH and CDR2 LQKENI. Trimming stripped 3 bases from V and 7 bases from J, with 16 bases between. The CDR3 is 15 residues long. CDR3 nucleotide sequence: TGTGCCAGCTCACCGGGGGTTAAGTCGTTGAATGAGCAGTTCTTC. Protein product: CASSPGVKSLNEQFF.